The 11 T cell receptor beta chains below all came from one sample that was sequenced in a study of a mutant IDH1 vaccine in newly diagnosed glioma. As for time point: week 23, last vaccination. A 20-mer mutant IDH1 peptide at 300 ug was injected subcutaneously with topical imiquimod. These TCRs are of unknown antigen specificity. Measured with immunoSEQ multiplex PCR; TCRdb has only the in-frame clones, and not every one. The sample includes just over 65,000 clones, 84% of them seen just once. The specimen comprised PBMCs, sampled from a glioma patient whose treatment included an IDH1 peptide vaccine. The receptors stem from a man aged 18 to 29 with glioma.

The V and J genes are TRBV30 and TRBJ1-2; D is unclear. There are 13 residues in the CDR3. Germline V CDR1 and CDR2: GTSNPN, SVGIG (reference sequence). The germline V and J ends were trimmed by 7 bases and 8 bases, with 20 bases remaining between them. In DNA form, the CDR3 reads TGTGCCTTCGCAACTTCCTTACGTTGGGGCTACACCTTC. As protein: CAFATSLRWGYTF.

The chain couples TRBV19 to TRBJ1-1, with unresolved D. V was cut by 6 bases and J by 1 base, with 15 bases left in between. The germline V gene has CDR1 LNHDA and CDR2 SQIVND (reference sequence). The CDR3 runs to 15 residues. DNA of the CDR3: TGTGCCAGTAGAAGACCTGCTTGGGCGAACACTGAAGCTTTCTTT. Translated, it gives CASRRPAWANTEAFF.

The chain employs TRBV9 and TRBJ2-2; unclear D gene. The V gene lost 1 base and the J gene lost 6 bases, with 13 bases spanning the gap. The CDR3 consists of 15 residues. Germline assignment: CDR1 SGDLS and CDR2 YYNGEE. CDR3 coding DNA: TGTGCCAGCAGCGTACGGTCAGAAGTGGCCGGGGAGCTGTTTTTT. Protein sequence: CASSVRSEVAGELFF.

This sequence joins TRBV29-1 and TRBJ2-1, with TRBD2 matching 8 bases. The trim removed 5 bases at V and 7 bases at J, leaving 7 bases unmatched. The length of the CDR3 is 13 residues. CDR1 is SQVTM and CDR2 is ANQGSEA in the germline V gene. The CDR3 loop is CSVSGRLENEQFF. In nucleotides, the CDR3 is TGCAGCGTTAGCGGGAGATTGGAAAATGAGCAGTTCTTC.

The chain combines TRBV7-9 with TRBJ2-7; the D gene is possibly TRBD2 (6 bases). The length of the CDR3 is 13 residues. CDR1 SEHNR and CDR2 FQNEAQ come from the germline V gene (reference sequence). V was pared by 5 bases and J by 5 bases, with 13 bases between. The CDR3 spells CASSTAGIHEQYF. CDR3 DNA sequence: TGTGCCAGCAGCACGGCGGGAATCCACGAGCAGTACTTC. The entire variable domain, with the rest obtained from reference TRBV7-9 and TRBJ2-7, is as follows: DTGVSQNPRHKITKRGQNVTFRCDPISEHNRLYWYRQTLGQGPEFLTYFQNEAQLEKSRLLSDRFSAERPKGSFSTLEIQRTEQGDSAMYLCASSTAGIHEQYFGPGTRLTVT.

CDR3 nucleotide sequence: TGTGCCAGTAGTATTTCGACAGCTATCTACTACGAGCAGTACTTC. Its translation is CASSISTAIYYEQYF. The genes are TRBV19 and TRBJ2-7; weak D call: TRBD1 (5 bases). The CDR3 totals 15 residues. V was shortened by 3 bases and J by 3 bases, with 15 bases between the two germline ends. Germline CDR1 LNHDA, CDR2 SQIVND (reference sequence).

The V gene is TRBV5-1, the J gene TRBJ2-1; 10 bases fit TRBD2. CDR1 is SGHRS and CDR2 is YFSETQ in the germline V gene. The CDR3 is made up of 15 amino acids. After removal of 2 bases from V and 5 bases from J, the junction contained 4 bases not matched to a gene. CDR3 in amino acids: CASSFLAGVNNEQFF. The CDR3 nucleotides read TGCGCCAGCAGCTTTCTAGCGGGAGTAAACAATGAGCAGTTCTTC.

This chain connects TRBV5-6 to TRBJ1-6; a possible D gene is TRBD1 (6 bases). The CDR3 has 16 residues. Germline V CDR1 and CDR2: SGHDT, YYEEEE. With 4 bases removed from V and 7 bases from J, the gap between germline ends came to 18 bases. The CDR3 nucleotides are TGTGCCAGCAGCCCCAGGGGCGCCCGGGGCAATTCACCCCTCCACTTT. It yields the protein CASSPRGARGNSPLHF.

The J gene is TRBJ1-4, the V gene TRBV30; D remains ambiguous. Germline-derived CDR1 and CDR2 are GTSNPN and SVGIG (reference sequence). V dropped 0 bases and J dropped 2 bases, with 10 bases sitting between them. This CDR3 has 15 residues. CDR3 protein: CAWSVGGITNEKLFF. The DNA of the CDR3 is TGTGCCTGGAGTGTAGGAGGGATTACTAATGAAAAACTGTTTTTT.

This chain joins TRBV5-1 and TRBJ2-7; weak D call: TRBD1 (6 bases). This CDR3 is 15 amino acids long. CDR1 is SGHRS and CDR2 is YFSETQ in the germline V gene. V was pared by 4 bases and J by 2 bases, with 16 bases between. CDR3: CASSLEGTYTYEQYF. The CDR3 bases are TGCGCCAGCAGCCTAGAGGGGACATACACCTACGAGCAGTACTTC.

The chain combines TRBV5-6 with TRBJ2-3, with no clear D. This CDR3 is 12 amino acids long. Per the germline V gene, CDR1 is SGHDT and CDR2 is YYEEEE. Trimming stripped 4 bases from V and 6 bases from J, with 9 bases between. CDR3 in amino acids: CASSLQGDTQYF. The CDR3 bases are TGTGCCAGCAGCCTACAAGGGGATACGCAGTATTTT. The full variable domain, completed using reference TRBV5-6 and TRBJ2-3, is DAGVTQSPTHLIKTRGQQVTLRCSPKSGHDTVSWYQQALGQGPQFIFQYYEEEERQRGNFPDRFSGHQFPNYSSELNVNALLLGDSALYLCASSLQGDTQYFGPGTRLTVL.